This TCR beta chain emerged from a study of T cells in Graves' hyperthyroidism and ophthalmopathy. Amplification targeted TCR beta CDR3 regions from RNA transcripts. A first-round RT-PCR of the TCR CDR3 used the HTBI primer set. From the multiplex PCR reads, TCRdb called clonotypes with MiXCR, one entry per CDR3 protein. The repertoire holds under 350,000 distinct CDR3 sequences, with about 18% as singletons. Study-level results: Among thyroid clonotypes expanded above 0.001, most also appeared in blood.

This clonotype occurred many times. What it binds is unknown. The CDR3 spans 12 residues. The germline V gene has CDR1 DFQATT and CDR2 SNEGSKA (reference sequence). Trimming cost V 1 base and J 5 bases, with 8 bases left between them. Hyperthyroidism in the patients, aged 18 to 65, was newly diagnosed and under 2 months in duration. A patient was excluded if there was uncontrolled infection, other autoimmune disease, pregnancy or lactation. The chain uses TRBV20-1 and TRBJ2-5; no firm D call. Source material: blood. The clonotype comes from a woman in her forties or fifties with Graves' hyperthyroidism. In DNA form, the CDR3 reads TGCAGTGCTAGAGTCGATAGCGAGACCCAGTACTTC. It codes for CSARVDSETQYF.